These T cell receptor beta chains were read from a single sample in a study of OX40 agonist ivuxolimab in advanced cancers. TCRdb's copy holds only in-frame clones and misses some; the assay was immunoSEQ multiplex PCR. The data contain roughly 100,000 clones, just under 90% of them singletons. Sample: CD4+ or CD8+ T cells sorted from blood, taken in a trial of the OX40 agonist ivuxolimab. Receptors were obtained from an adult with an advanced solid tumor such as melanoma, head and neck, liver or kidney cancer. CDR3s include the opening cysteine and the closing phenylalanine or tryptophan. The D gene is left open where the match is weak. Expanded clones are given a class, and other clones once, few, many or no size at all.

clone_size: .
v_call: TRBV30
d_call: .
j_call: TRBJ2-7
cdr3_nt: TGTGCCTGGAGTGTACAACCCCAGACCTACGAGCAGTACTTC
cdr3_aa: CAWSVQPQTYEQYF

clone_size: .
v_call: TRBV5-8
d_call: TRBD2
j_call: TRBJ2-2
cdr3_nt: TGTGCCAGCAGCTTGGCTAGCGGGGGCCCGAACACCGGGGAGCTGTTTTTT
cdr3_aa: CASSLASGGPNTGELFF

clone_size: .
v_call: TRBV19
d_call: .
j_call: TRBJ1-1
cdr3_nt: TGTGCCAGTAGTATGACAGGTCAAACTGAAGCTTTCTTT
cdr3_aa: CASSMTGQTEAFF

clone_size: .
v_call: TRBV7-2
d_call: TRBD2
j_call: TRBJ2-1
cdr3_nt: TGTGCCAGCAGCCCCCCGCGGGGCGGGAGGCTTGAGCAGTTCTTC
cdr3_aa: CASSPPRGGRLEQFF

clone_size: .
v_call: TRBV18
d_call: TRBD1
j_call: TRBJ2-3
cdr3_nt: TGTGCCAGCTCACTGGGACAGGGTGGCACAGATACGCAGTATTTT
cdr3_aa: CASSLGQGGTDTQYF

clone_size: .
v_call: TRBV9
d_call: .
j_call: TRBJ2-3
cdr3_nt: TGTGCCAGCAGCGTAGTTTACTTCCCCACAGATACGCAGTATTTT
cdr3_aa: CASSVVYFPTDTQYF

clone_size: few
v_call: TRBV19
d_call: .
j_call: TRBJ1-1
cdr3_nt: TGTGCCAGTAGTTCCCAGGACGGCTTATTCGAAGCTTTCTTT
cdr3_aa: CASSSQDGLFEAFF

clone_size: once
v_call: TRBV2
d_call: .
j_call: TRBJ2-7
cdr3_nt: TGTGCCAGCAGTCGGTTGCCAGGGGCGACCTACGAGCAGTACTTC
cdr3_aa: CASSRLPGATYEQYF

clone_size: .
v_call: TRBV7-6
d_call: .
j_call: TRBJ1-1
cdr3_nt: TGTGCCAGCACCCCGGACAGCCTAGGGACTGAAGCTTTCTTT
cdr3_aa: CASTPDSLGTEAFF

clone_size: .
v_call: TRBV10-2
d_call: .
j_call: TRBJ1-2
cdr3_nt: TGCGCCACCAAGACCCAGGCGGGCTACACCTTC
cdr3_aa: CATKTQAGYTF

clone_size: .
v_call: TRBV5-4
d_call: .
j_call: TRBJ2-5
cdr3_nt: TGTGCCAGCAGTTTTCCGGGAATTGGGGAGACCCAGTACTTC
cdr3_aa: CASSFPGIGETQYF

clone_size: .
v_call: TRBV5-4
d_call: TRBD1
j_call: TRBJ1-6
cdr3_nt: TGTGCCAGCAGCTTCGCCCCGGGACAGGGCCTCTCGCCCCTCCACTTT
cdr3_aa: CASSFAPGQGLSPLHF

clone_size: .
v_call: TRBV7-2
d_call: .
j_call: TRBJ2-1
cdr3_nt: TGTGCCAGCAGCTTAGAGGCTAAGGTTGAGCAGTTCTTC
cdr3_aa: CASSLEAKVEQFF

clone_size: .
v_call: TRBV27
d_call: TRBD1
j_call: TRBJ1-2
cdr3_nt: TGTGCCAGCAGTCCCCAGTTGAGGAGGGGGACAGCTAACTATGGCTACACCTTC
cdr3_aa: CASSPQLRRGTANYGYTF

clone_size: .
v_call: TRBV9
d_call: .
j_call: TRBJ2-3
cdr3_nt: TGTGCCAGCAGCGTAGTCGGGGAAGCGGATACGCAGTATTTT
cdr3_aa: CASSVVGEADTQYF

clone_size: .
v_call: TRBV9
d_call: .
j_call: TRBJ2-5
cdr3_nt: TGTGCCAGCAGCGTAGGACCTGGGGAGACCCAGTACTTC
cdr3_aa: CASSVGPGETQYF

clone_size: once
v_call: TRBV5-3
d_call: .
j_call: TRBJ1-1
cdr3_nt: TGTGCCAGAAGCTTGGTCGGGGCTCTGAACACTGAAGCTTTCTTT
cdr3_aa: CARSLVGALNTEAFF

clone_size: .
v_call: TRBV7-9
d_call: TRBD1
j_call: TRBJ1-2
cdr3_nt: TGTGCCAGCAGATCCATGGACAGGGGGCAGGACTATGGCTACACCTTC
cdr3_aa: CASRSMDRGQDYGYTF

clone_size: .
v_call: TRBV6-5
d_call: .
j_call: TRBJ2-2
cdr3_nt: TGTGCCAGCAGTTACAATCACGGAATTACCGGGGAGCTGTTTTTT
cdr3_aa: CASSYNHGITGELFF

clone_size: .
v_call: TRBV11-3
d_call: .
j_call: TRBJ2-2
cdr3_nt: TGTGCCAGCAGAGGGGAAGGCACCGGGGAGCTGTTTTTT
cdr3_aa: CASRGEGTGELFF

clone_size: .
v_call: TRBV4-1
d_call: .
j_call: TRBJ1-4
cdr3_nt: TGCGCCAGCAGCCAGGGGACATATGAAAAACTGTTTTTT
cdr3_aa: CASSQGTYEKLFF

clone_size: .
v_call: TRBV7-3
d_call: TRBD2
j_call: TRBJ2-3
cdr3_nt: TGTGCCAGCAGCCCTACGGGAGGGGGAGGCACAGATACGCAGTATTTT
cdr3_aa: CASSPTGGGGTDTQYF

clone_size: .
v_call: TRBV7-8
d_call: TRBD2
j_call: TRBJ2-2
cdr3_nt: TGTGCCAGCCCCTCTGTACCGCTAGCGGGTAACACCGGGGAGCTGTTTTTT
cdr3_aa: CASPSVPLAGNTGELFF

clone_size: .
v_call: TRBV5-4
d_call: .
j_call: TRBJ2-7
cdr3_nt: TGTGCCAGCGGACCTCCCGCGGGGTTACAGTACTTC
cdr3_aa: CASGPPAGLQYF

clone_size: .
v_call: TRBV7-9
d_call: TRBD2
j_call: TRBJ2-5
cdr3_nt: TGTGCCAGCAGCCCCGGGGGGACCTTCCAAGAGACCCAGTACTTC
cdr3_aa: CASSPGGTFQETQYF

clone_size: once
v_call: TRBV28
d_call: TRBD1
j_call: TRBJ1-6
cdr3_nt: TGTGCCAGCAGTTTTTACAGGGGCAATTCACCCCTCCACTTT
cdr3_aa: CASSFYRGNSPLHF

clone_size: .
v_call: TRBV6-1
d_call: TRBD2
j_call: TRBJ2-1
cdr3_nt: TGTGCCAGCACTACTAGCGGGAGGGCCTACAATGAGCAGTTCTTC
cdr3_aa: CASTTSGRAYNEQFF

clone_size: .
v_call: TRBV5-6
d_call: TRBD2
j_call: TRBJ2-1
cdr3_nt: TGTGCCAGCAGCTCCTCCCGGGACTACCCCGTCGGGAATGAGCAGTTCTTC
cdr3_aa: CASSSSRDYPVGNEQFF

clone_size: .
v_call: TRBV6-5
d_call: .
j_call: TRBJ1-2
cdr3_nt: TGTGCCAGCAGAACGGGAGACTGGACTGGCTACACCTTC
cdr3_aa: CASRTGDWTGYTF

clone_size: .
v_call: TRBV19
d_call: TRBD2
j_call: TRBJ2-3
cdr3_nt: TGTGCCAGTAGCCATGGGACTAGCGCAGATACGCAGTATTTT
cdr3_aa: CASSHGTSADTQYF

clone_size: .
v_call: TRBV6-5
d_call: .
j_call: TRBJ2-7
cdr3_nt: TGTGCCAGCCGCCAGGGGTGGACCTACGAGCAGTACTTC
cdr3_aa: CASRQGWTYEQYF

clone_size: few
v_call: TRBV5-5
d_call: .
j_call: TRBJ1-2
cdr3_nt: TGTGCCAGCAGCTTGGGGGCCGGAGCCTATGGCTACACCTTC
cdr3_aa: CASSLGAGAYGYTF

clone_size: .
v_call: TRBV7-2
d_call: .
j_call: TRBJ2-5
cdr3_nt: TGTGCCAGCAGCCCCGGGGGGAGGGGGCTTGGAGAGACCCAGTACTTC
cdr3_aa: CASSPGGRGLGETQYF

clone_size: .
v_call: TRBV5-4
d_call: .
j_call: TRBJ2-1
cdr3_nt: TGTGCCAGCAGCCTGGGCGGGGTGGGGTCGTCGCAGTTCTTC
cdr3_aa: CASSLGGVGSSQFF

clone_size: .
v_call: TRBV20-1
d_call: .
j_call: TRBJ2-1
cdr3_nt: TGCAGTGCTACTAGCAATGAGCAGTTCTTC
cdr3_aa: CSATSNEQFF

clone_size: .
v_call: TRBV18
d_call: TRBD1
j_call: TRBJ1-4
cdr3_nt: TGTGCCAGCTCACCAGTAACAGGGGATGATGAAAAACTGTTTTTT
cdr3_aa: CASSPVTGDDEKLFF

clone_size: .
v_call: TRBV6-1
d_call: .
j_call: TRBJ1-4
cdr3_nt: TGTGCCAGCAGTTCTGGGAGAGGTAATGAAAAACTGTTTTTT
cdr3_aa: CASSSGRGNEKLFF

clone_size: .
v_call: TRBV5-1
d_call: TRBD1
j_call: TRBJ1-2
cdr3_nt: TGCGCCAGCAGCGGCCTAACAGGGGGCACTCGGGGCTACACCTTC
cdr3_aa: CASSGLTGGTRGYTF

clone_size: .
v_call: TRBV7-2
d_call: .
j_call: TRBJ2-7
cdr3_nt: TGTGCCAGCAGCGCCTCCGGGACAACCGCCTACGAGCAGTACTTC
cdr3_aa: CASSASGTTAYEQYF

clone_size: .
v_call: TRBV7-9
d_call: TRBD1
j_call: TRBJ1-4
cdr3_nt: TGTGCCAGCAGCTTACTGACACAGGGGTTTCGTGAAAAACTGTTTTTT
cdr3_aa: CASSLLTQGFREKLFF

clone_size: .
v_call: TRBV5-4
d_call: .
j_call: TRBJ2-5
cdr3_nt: TGTGCCAGCAGCTTGGAGGGCCTGGCAGAGACCCAGTACTTC
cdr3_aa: CASSLEGLAETQYF